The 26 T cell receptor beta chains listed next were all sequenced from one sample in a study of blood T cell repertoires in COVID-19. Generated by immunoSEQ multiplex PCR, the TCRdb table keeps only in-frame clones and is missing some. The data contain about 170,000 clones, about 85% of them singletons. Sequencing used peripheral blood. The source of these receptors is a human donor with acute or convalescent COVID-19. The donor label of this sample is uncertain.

The CDR3 here is CASSLLGQGGSNYGYTF. As DNA, the CDR3 is TGTGCCAGCAGCCTCCTAGGACAGGGTGGCTCTAACTATGGCTACACCTTC. The chain links TRBV3-1 (or the pseudogene TRBV3-2) to TRBJ1-2; TRBD1 agrees at 8 bases. This CDR3 has 17 residues. V shed 4 bases, J shed 0 bases, and the junction held 10 bases outside the gene matches. CDR1 is LGHDT, CDR2 YNNKEL, per germline (reference sequence).

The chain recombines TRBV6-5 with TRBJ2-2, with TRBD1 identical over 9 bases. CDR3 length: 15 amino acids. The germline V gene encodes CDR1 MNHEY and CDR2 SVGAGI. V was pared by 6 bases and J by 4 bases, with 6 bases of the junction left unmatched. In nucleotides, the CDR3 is TGTGCCAGCAGGACAGGGGGTCACTCCACCGGGGAGCTGTTTTTT. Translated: CASRTGGHSTGELFF.

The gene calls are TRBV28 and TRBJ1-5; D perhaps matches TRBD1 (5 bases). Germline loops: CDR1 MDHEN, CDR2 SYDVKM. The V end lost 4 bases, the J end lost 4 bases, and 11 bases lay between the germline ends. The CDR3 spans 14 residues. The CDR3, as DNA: TGTGCCAGCAGTTCTAGACAGCTAAATCAGCCCCAGCATTTT. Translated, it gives CASSSRQLNQPQHF.

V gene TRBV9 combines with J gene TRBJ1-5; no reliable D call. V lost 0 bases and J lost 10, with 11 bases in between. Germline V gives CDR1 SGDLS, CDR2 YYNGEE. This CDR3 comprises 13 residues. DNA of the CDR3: TGTGCCAGCAGCGTAGACCTGGCGGGACCCCAGCATTTT. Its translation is CASSVDLAGPQHF.

The CDR3 bases are TGTGCCAGCAGTTATGGGGGGGTGCGGATTCGGGAAGCTTTCTTT. This gives the protein CASSYGGVRIREAFF. The chain has TRBV28 and TRBJ1-1, with D possibly TRBD1 on 5 matching bases. V dropped 4 bases and J dropped 8 bases, with 20 bases sitting between them. This CDR3 has 15 amino acids. Germline assignment: CDR1 MDHEN and CDR2 SYDVKM. Complete variable domain (other parts from reference TRBV28 and TRBJ1-1): DVKVTQSSRYLVKRTGEKVFLECVQDMDHENMFWYRQDPGLGLRLIYFSYDVKMKEKGDIPEGYSVSREKKERFSLILESASTNQTSMYLCASSYGGVRIREAFFGQGTRLTVV.

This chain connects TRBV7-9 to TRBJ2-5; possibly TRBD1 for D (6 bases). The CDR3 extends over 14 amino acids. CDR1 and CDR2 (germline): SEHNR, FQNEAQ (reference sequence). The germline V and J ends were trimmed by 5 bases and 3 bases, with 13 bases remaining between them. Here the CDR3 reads CASSNQGSKETQYF. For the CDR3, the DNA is TGTGCCAGCAGCAACCAGGGGTCCAAAGAGACCCAGTACTTC.

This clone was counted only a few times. The CDR3 protein is CAWSHGRGATDTQYF. The CDR3, as DNA: TGTGCCTGGAGTCATGGACGGGGGGCCACAGATACGCAGTATTTT. The chain links TRBV30 to TRBJ2-3; perhaps TRBD2 as D (7 bases). V lost 2 bases and J lost 2, with 14 bases in between. Looked up from germline, CDR1 is GTSNPN and CDR2 is SVGIG (reference sequence). CDR3 length: 15 residues.

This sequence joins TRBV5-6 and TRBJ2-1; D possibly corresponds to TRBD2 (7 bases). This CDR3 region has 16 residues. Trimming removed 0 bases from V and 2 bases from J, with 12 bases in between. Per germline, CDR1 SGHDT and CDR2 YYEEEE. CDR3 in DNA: TGTGCCAGCAGCTTGGGAGGGGGACTACCCTACAATGAGCAGTTCTTC. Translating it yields CASSLGGGLPYNEQFF.

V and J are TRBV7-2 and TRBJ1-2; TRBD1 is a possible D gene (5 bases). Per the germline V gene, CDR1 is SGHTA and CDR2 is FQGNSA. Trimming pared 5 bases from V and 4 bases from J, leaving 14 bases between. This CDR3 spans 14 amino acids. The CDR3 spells CASSDRGFGYGYTF. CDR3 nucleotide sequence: TGTGCCAGCAGCGATAGGGGTTTTGGCTATGGCTACACCTTC.

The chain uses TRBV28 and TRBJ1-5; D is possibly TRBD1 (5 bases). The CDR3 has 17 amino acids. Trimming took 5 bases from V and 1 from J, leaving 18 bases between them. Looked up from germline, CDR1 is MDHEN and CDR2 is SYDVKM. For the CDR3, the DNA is TGTGCCAGCAGTCAGCTCCCCCCAGGGTTGAGCAATCAGCCCCAGCATTTT. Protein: CASSQLPPGLSNQPQHF.

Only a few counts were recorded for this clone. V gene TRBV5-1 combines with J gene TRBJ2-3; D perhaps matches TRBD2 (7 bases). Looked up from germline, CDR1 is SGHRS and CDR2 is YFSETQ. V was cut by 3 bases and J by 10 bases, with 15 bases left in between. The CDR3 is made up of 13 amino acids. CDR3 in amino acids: CASSWDTGGPQYF. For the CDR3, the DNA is TGCGCCAGCAGCTGGGACACGGGGGGACCGCAGTATTTT.

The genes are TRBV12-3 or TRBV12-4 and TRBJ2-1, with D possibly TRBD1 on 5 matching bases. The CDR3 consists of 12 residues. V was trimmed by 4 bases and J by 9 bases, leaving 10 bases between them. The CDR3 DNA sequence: TGTGCCAGCAGTTCAGGGCCTACTGAGCAGTTCTTC. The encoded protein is CASSSGPTEQFF.

CDR3 DNA: TGTGCCAGCAGCTTTTCCTCATGGACTAGCGGGGAGGGCCAAGAGACCCAGTACTTC. This codes for CASSFSSWTSGEGQETQYF. The chain couples TRBV7-2 to TRBJ2-5; 12 nucleotides line up with TRBD2. J lost 1 base, V lost 3 bases, and 12 bases had no gene match. CDR1 and CDR2 (germline): SGHTA, FQGNSA. The CDR3 sequence is 19 residues long.

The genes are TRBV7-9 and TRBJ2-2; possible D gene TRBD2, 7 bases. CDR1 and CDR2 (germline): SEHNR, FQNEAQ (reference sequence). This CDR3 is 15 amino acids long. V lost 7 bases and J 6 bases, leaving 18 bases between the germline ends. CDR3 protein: CASTSGGPYAGELFF. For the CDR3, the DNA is TGTGCCAGCACCTCCGGGGGGCCCTACGCCGGGGAGCTGTTTTTT.

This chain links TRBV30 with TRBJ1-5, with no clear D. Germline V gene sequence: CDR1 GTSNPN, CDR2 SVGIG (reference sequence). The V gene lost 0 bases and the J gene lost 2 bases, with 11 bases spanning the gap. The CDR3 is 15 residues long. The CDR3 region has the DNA TGTGCCTGGAGTGTATACGGTAGCGGCAATCAGCCCCAGCATTTT. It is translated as CAWSVYGSGNQPQHF. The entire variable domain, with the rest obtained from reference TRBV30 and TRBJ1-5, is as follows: SQTIHQWPATLVQPVGSPLSLECTVEGTSNPNLYWYRQAAGRGLQLLFYSVGIGQISSEVPQNLSASRPQDRQFILSSKKLLLSDSGFYLCAWSVYGSGNQPQHFGDGTRLSIL.

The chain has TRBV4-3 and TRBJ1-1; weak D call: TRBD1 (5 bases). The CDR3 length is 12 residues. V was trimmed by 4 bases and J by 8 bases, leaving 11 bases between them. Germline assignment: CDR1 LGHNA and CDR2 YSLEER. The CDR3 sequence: CASSLIRGEAFF. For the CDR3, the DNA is TGCGCCAGCAGCCTAATTAGGGGAGAAGCTTTCTTT.

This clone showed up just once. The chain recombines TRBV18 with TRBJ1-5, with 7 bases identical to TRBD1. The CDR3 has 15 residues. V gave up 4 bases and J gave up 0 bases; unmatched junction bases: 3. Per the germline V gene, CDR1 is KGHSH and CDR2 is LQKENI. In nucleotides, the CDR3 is TGTGCCAGCTCACAACAGGGGTCTAGCAATCAGCCCCAGCATTTT. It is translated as CASSQQGSSNQPQHF.

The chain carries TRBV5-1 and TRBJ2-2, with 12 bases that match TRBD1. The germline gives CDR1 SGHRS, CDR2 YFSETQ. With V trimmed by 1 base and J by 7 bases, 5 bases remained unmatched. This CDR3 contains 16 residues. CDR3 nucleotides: TGCGCCAGCAGCTTGTGGGGACAGGGGGCAATCGGGGAGCTGTTTTTT. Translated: CASSLWGQGAIGELFF.

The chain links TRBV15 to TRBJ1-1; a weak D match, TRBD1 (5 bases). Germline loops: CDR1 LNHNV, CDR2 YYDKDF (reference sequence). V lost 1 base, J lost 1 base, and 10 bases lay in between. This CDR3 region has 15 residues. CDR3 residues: CATSRVYGGNTEAFF. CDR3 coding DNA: TGTGCCACCAGCAGAGTCTACGGGGGGAACACTGAAGCTTTCTTT.

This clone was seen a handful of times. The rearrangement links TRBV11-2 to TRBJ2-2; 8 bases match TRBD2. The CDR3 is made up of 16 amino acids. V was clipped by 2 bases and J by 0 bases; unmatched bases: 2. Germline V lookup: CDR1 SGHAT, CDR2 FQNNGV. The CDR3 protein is CASSLRGGANTGELFF. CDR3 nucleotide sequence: TGTGCCAGCAGCTTACGGGGGGGAGCGAACACCGGGGAGCTGTTTTTT.

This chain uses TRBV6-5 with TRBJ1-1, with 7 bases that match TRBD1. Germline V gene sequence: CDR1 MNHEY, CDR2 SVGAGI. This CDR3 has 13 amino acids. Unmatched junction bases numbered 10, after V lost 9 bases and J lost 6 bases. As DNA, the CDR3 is TGTGCCAGTAGGGGGCCCCTGCCGCCTGAAGCTTTCTTT. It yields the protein CASRGPLPPEAFF.

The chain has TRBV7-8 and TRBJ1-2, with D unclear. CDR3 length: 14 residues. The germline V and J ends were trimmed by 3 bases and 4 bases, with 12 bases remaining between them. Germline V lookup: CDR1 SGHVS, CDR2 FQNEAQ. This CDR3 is CASSFSAEGYGYTF. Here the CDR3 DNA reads TGTGCCAGCAGCTTTTCTGCAGAGGGCTATGGCTACACCTTC.

In DNA, the CDR3 is TGTGCCAGCAGACAACAGGATTCTGAAGCTTTCTTT. This gives the protein CASRQQDSEAFF. The rearrangement uses TRBV2 and TRBJ1-1; D is possibly TRBD1 (5 bases). The CDR3 is 12 residues long. The V gene's germline CDR1 is SNHLY and CDR2 FYNNEI. The ends were cut back, 6 bases at V and 6 bases at J, with 11 bases in the middle. The whole variable domain, remainder taken from reference TRBV2 and TRBJ1-1, is EPEVTQTPSHQVTQMGQEVILRCVPISNHLYFYWYRQILGQKVEFLVSFYNNEISEKSEIFDDQFSVERPDGSNFTLKIRSTKLEDSAMYFCASRQQDSEAFFGQGTRLTVV.

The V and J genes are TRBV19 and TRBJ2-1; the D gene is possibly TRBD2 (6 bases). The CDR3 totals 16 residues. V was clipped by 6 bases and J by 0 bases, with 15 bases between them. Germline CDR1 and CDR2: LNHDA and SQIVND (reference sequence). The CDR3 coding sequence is TGTGCCAGTAGGTCGGAACTAGCAAGCTCCTACAATGAGCAGTTCTTC. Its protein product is CASRSELASSYNEQFF.

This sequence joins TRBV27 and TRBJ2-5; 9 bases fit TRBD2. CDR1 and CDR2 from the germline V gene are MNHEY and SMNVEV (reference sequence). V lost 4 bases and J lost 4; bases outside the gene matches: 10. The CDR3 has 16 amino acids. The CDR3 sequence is CASSSGAGGPAETQYF. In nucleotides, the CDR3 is TGTGCCAGCAGTTCGGGGGCGGGGGGGCCGGCAGAGACCCAGTACTTC.

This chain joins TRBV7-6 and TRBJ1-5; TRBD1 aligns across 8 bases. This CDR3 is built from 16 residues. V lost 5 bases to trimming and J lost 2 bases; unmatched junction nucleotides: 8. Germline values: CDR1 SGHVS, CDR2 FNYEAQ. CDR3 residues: CASSVSGGMGNQPQHF. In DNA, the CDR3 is TGTGCCAGCAGCGTGTCAGGGGGCATGGGCAATCAGCCCCAGCATTTT.